The entry below describes one TCR beta chain. Germline lookup yields CDR1 SGHTA and CDR2 FQGNSA. The CDR3 is 14 residues long. V gave up 3 bases and J gave up 4 bases; unmatched junction bases: 5. The data derive from a study of blood T cell repertoires in COVID-19. Overall study context: From the United States, Italy and Spain came samples of acute and convalescent COVID-19. Nucleic acid was either cDNA or gDNA, and it came from T cells, B-cell-depleted T cells, or PBMCs.

The method was immunoSEQ multiplex PCR; TCRdb's version includes in-frame clones alone and lacks a portion of them. The data show 95,000 to 120,000 clones, with over 75% seen just once and almost 8.5% held by the top ten. The receptor was derived from a woman aged 70-85 years who had recovered from COVID-19. Sequenced input: peripheral blood. This chain joins TRBV7-2 and TRBJ2-7; 8 bases are a match to TRBD2. The CDR3 nucleotides are TGTGCCAGCAGCTTTAGCGGGATTCGGTACGAGCAGTACTTC. This codes for CASSFSGIRYEQYF.